The rows below give T cell receptor beta chains drawn from one sample of a study of blood T cell repertoires in COVID-19. Libraries were prepared by immunoSEQ multiplex PCR; TCRdb keeps only in-frame clonotypes and omits some of them. This table has about 400,000 clones, about 88% appearing once. The specimen was peripheral blood. Receptor source: a human donor in a cohort sampled during active COVID-19. The CDR3 runs from the conserved cysteine through the conserved F or W. The D gene is left open where the match is weak. The listing skips clone size in some rows; elsewhere it reads once, few, many or a size class.

v_call,d_call,j_call,clone_size,cdr3_nt,cdr3_aa
TRBV24-1,TRBD1,TRBJ1-2,NA,TGTGCCACCAGTGATGCGACAGGGGATGGAGGCTACACCTTC,CATSDATGDGGYTF
TRBV3-1/TRBV3-2,NA,TRBJ1-1,once,TGTGCCAGCAGCTTTCTCGATTCGGGGAACACTGAAGCTTTCTTT,CASSFLDSGNTEAFF
TRBV7-9,NA,TRBJ1-2,once,TGTGCCAGCAGCTCCGGGCAGGGACATGCTTATGGCTACACCTTC,CASSSGQGHAYGYTF
TRBV5-6,TRBD1,TRBJ2-1,NA,TGTGCCAGCAGCTTTAGATTCCGGGACAGGGACTACAATGAGCAGTTCTTC,CASSFRFRDRDYNEQFF
TRBV5-1,NA,TRBJ2-3,NA,TGCGCCAGCAGCTTGGGGTCCGGGGTGCGTATCACAGATACGCAGTATTTT,CASSLGSGVRITDTQYF
TRBV3-1/TRBV3-2,NA,TRBJ1-5,NA,TGTGCCAGCAGCCAAGGACACAATCAGCCCCAGCATTTT,CASSQGHNQPQHF
TRBV7-9,NA,TRBJ1-1,NA,TGTGCCAGCAGCTTAGTGGGGTTCGCAGGGGTGAACACTGAAGCTTTCTTT,CASSLVGFAGVNTEAFF
TRBV3-1/TRBV3-2,NA,TRBJ1-2,NA,TGTGCCAGCAGGTCCAACTCTGCGAACTATGGCTACACCTTC,CASRSNSANYGYTF
TRBV5-1,NA,TRBJ2-7,once,TGCGCCAGCAGCCCACTTGGCGGGACTCTCATTCTTTACGAGCAGTACTTC,CASSPLGGTLILYEQYF
TRBV5-1,NA,TRBJ2-1,NA,TGCGCCAGCAGCGCCCTAGGTTCCTACAATGAGCAGTTCTTC,CASSALGSYNEQFF